Given below is one T cell receptor (beta chain) in context. Its antigen is currently unknown. The data derive from a study of graft-versus-host responses after intestinal transplantation. Background on the study: Those transplanted obtained multivisceral, liver-intestinal, or isolated intestinal grafts.

The protocol was immunoSEQ multiplex PCR, while the TCRdb copy is restricted to in-frame clones and leaves out a portion. The sample lists 90,000 to 150,000 clones, approximately 92% seen once, with more than 0.095% in the top ten. General study points: Early post-transplant HvG declines tracked with peak circulating GvH clone levels.

The CDR3 is made up of 14 amino acids. Germline CDR1 and CDR2: SGDLS and YYNGEE. Deletions cut 3 bases from V and 7 bases from J, with 14 bases between. The sample in question was unstimulated CD4+ T cells sorted from spleen or lymph node cells, obtained before intestinal transplant. The chain links TRBV9 to TRBJ1-5, with D possibly matching TRBD1 (5 bases). The sequence came from a human donor who received an intestinal transplant. The CDR3 protein is CASSEGPRAQPQHF. CDR3 nucleotides: TGTGCCAGCAGCGAGGGGCCCCGGGCCCAGCCCCAGCATTTT.